What follows are 3 T cell receptor beta chains derived from one specimen sequenced in a study of blood T cell repertoires in COVID-19. The repertoire was sequenced with immunoSEQ multiplex PCR; TCRdb's copy has only in-frame clones and lacks some. The sample yields around 330,000 clones, more than 70% seen once. Sequencing was carried out using peripheral blood. The receptors come from a woman aged 25 to 45 with COVID-19, enrolled during active disease.

The chain has TRBV15 and TRBJ2-4; D uncertain. The germline V and J ends were trimmed by 0 bases and 0 bases, with 15 bases remaining between them. Germline assignment: CDR1 LNHNV and CDR2 YYDKDF (reference sequence). The length of the CDR3 is 18 residues. The DNA for the CDR3 is TGTGCCACCAGCAGAGACGGAATAGCAACTCTAGCCAAAAACATTCAGTACTTC. The encoded protein is CATSRDGIATLAKNIQYF.

V and J are TRBV5-5 and TRBJ2-7; 9 nucleotides match TRBD1. Germline CDR1 and CDR2: SGHKS and YYEKEE (reference sequence). V dropped 2 bases and J dropped 4; count of bases not matched to a gene: 4. The CDR3 is made up of 14 amino acids. CDR3 coding DNA: TGTGCCAGCAGCTTTCGACAGGGGGGTTACGAGCAGTACTTC. Translating gives CASSFRQGGYEQYF.

V and J are TRBV7-9 and TRBJ2-7; TRBD2 is a possible D gene (6 bases). Germline assignment: CDR1 SEHNR and CDR2 FQNEAQ (reference sequence). The CDR3 loop spans 13 amino acids. V gave up 5 bases and J gave up 1 base, with 9 bases separating them. CDR3 in DNA: TGTGCCAGCAGCCGCCGGGGGTCCTACGAGCAGTACTTC. Encoded protein: CASSRRGSYEQYF.